Sequencing of this T cell receptor (beta chain) was carried out in a study of response to subunit inactivated influenza vaccine. TCRdb independently ran MiXCR on the RT-PCR reads; one entry per CDR3 protein. Of more than 600,000 distinct CDR3 sequences detected, around 20% appear once; the ten largest clones hold approximately 11%. Study observations and caveats: The authors put forward the suggestion that each seasonal influenza vaccination may bring in only a limited number of new T cells.

Comment on this clonotype: Its antigen is unidentified.

This sequence was found in a man in his fifties or sixties who received an inactivated influenza vaccine. The sequences come from PBMCs from blood, collected 5 days after vaccination.

CDR3 residues: CASSLVGANSGEETQYF. DNA of the CDR3: TGTGCCAGCAGCTTAGTGGGGGCTAATAGCGGCGAAGAGACCCAGTACTTC. The rearrangement links TRBV11-3 to TRBJ2-5, with D possibly called TRBD1 or TRBD2 (6 bases each). Per the germline V gene, CDR1 is SGHNT and CDR2 is YENEEA. The CDR3 loop spans 17 amino acids. The germline V and J ends were trimmed by 1 base and 3 bases, with 18 bases remaining between them.